A selection of T cell receptor beta chains follows, all from one sample in a study of radiotherapy plus CTLA-4 blockade in lung cancer. Produced via immunoSEQ multiplex PCR; TCRdb's table is partial and in-frame only. The sample has roughly 85,000 clones; approximately 86% are singletons. The specimen was peripheral blood, collected from a patient treated with radiotherapy plus ipilimumab. Every receptor here comes from a human donor with non-small cell lung cancer that progressed on radiotherapy plus ipilimumab. The CDR3 runs from the conserved cysteine through the conserved F or W. Fields, in order: D gene, clone size, J gene, V gene, CDR3 protein, CDR3 DNA. A D gene is named only where the DNA matches it firmly. Some rows mark clone size as missing; the rest say once, few, many or name a class of expanded clone.

NA,once,TRBJ1-2,TRBV18,CASSPPQPPNYGYTF,TGTGCCAGCTCCCCACCGCAGCCCCCTAACTATGGCTACACCTTC
NA,NA,TRBJ2-1,TRBV7-2,CASTAWVTNNEQFF,TGTGCCAGCACCGCCTGGGTGACAAACAATGAGCAGTTCTTC
NA,NA,TRBJ2-1,TRBV11-2,CASSLVEGSEQFF,TGTGCCAGCAGCTTAGTTGAGGGATCGGAGCAGTTCTTC
NA,NA,TRBJ2-2,TRBV5-1,CASSPPGGASGELFF,TGCGCCAGCTCCCCTCCGGGGGGCGCGAGCGGGGAGCTGTTTTTT
NA,NA,TRBJ2-6,TRBV6-6,CASAISGANVLTF,TGTGCCAGCGCTATCTCTGGGGCCAACGTCCTGACTTTC
TRBD1,NA,TRBJ2-7,TRBV18,CASSPRQGFPYEQYF,TGTGCCAGCTCACCGAGACAGGGGTTCCCCTACGAGCAGTACTTC
NA,NA,TRBJ1-3,TRBV9,CASSVGPTGSGNTIYF,TGTGCCAGCAGCGTAGGACCGACTGGCTCTGGAAACACCATATATTTT
NA,NA,TRBJ2-1,TRBV7-8,CASSSQPGAYNEQFF,TGTGCCAGCAGCTCTCAGCCGGGGGCCTACAATGAGCAGTTCTTC
TRBD2,NA,TRBJ2-6,TRBV4-2,CASSQDLVSGGAGANVLTF,TGTGCCAGCAGCCAAGATCTCGTTAGCGGGGGGGCTGGGGCCAACGTCCTGACTTTC
NA,NA,TRBJ2-1,TRBV11-3,CASSSLTRGQFF,TGTGCCAGCAGCTCCCTAACGCGGGGGCAGTTCTTC
NA,NA,TRBJ1-1,TRBV15,CATSRVWGSKIGGEAFF,TGTGCCACCAGCAGAGTGTGGGGATCGAAAATAGGGGGTGAAGCTTTCTTT
TRBD1,NA,TRBJ2-7,TRBV28,CASSPALGTGTYEQYF,TGTGCCAGCAGTCCCGCACTTGGGACAGGGACCTACGAGCAGTACTTC
NA,NA,TRBJ1-2,TRBV11-2,CASSSSGVGQGYGYTF,TGTGCCAGCAGCTCCTCCGGCGTAGGGCAGGGCTATGGCTACACCTTC
NA,NA,TRBJ2-1,TRBV5-1,CASSLAQVGYEQFF,TGCGCCAGCAGCTTGGCGCAGGTCGGTTACGAGCAGTTCTTC
TRBD1,NA,TRBJ2-7,TRBV27,CASSRGPYEQYF,TGTGCCAGCAGTAGGGGGCCCTACGAGCAGTACTTC
NA,NA,TRBJ1-2,TRBV30,CAWSVGDTAGGYTF,TGTGCCTGGAGTGTAGGGGACACCGCGGGGGGCTACACCTTC
TRBD1,NA,TRBJ2-1,TRBV6-5,CASSYSTGGRSEQFF,TGTGCCAGCAGTTACTCGACAGGGGGGAGGAGTGAGCAGTTCTTC
NA,NA,TRBJ1-4,TRBV18,CASSQGLGEKLFF,TGTGCCAGCTCCCAGGGCTTGGGAGAAAAACTGTTTTTT
NA,NA,TRBJ2-7,TRBV27,CASSRSYDSYEQYF,TGTGCCAGCAGTCGCAGCTATGACTCCTACGAGCAGTACTTC
NA,few,TRBJ2-2,TRBV4-2,CASSQDPGPTNTGELFF,TGTGCCAGCAGCCAAGACCCGGGACCGACGAACACCGGGGAGCTGTTTTTT
TRBD2,NA,TRBJ2-7,TRBV5-1,CASRFTSGSPQDYEQYF,TGCGCCAGCAGATTCACTAGCGGGAGTCCCCAAGACTACGAGCAGTACTTC
NA,NA,TRBJ2-1,TRBV29-1,CSVYLQSGARNEQFF,TGCAGCGTCTACCTCCAGTCGGGGGCTCGGAATGAGCAGTTCTTC
NA,NA,TRBJ2-4,TRBV7-2,CASSLLGLAKNIQYF,TGTGCCAGCAGCTTACTAGGACTAGCCAAAAACATTCAGTACTTC
NA,NA,TRBJ2-7,TRBV4-2,CASAVRAAYEQYF,TGTGCCAGCGCGGTTAGGGCCGCTTACGAGCAGTACTTC
NA,once,TRBJ1-1,TRBV11-3,CASSLLIKGANTEAFF,TGTGCCAGCAGCTTACTTATCAAGGGAGCGAACACTGAAGCTTTCTTT
NA,NA,TRBJ2-5,TRBV11-3,CASSLLQETQYF,TGTGCCAGCAGCTTACTGCAAGAGACCCAGTACTTC
TRBD1,NA,TRBJ2-7,TRBV2,CARDREGSYEQYF,TGTGCCAGAGACAGGGAAGGCTCCTACGAGCAGTACTTC